A single sample is the source of the 8 T cell receptor beta chains below, sequenced in a study of blood T cell repertoires in COVID-19. The method was immunoSEQ multiplex PCR; TCRdb's version includes in-frame clones alone and lacks a portion of them. This table holds some 140,000 clones, about four fifths found once. Source material: peripheral blood. The receptors stem from a woman in her 70s with COVID-19, enrolled during active disease.

This clone has only one observation. The J gene is TRBJ1-1, the V gene TRBV6-6, with D possibly matching TRBD1 (5 bases). CDR3 length equals 14 residues. CDR1 is MNHNY and CDR2 is SVGAGI in the germline V gene (reference sequence). V was trimmed by 2 bases and J by 5 bases, leaving 12 bases between them. DNA of the CDR3: TGTGCCAGCAGTTACATTAACGGGGGGACTGAAGCTTTCTTT. Protein product: CASSYINGGTEAFF.

This chain connects TRBV3-1 (or the pseudogene TRBV3-2) to TRBJ2-2; perhaps TRBD1 as D (6 bases). The CDR3 contains 15 residues. V lost 1 base to trimming and J lost 7 bases, with 13 bases between them. Germline V lookup: CDR1 LGHDT, CDR2 YNNKEL (reference sequence). The CDR3 nucleotides are TGTGCCAGCAGCCAAGTACAGGGACCGAGCGGGGAGCTGTTTTTT. Amino acids: CASSQVQGPSGELFF.

The chain uses TRBV30 and TRBJ2-1, with 9 nucleotides matching TRBD2. V dropped 4 bases and J dropped 8; count of bases not matched to a gene: 18. The CDR3 is 17 residues long. CDR1 is GTSNPN, CDR2 SVGIG, per germline (reference sequence). The CDR3 DNA sequence: TGTGCCTGGACCCCCCGGGCGGGGGGGCTTCTCGGTGATGAGCAGTTCTTC. Translating gives CAWTPRAGGLLGDEQFF.

The rearrangement joins TRBV4-1 to TRBJ1-2, with 9 bases matching TRBD1. V shed 1 base, J shed 6 bases, and the junction held 6 bases outside the gene matches. This CDR3 is 15 amino acids long. Germline-derived CDR1 and CDR2 are MGHRA and YSYEKL. CDR3 in amino acids: CASSQVGTGGHGYTF. The CDR3 nucleotides read TGCGCCAGCAGCCAAGTGGGTACAGGGGGCCATGGCTACACCTTC.

The J gene is TRBJ1-1, the V gene TRBV6-6; D is unclear. The V end lost 2 bases, the J end lost 1 base, and 5 bases lay between the germline ends. The CDR3 is made up of 13 amino acids. Germline CDR1 reads MNHNY; CDR2 reads SVGAGI (reference sequence). The CDR3 spells CASSYPGNTEAFF. CDR3 DNA: TGTGCCAGCAGTTACCCGGGGAACACTGAAGCTTTCTTT.

The V gene is TRBV5-4, the J gene TRBJ2-7, with TRBD2 matching over 7 bases. This CDR3 has 15 residues. Losses at the gene ends were 2 bases for V and 1 base for J; bases not matched to a gene: 6. CDR1 and CDR2 (germline): SGHNT, YYREEE (reference sequence). CDR3 in amino acids: CASSLSPGGSYEQYF. CDR3 nucleotides: TGTGCCAGCAGCTTAAGTCCGGGGGGTTCCTACGAGCAGTACTTC.

The rearrangement links TRBV7-6 to TRBJ2-7; 12 bases are shared with TRBD2. The CDR3 runs 17 residues. Losses at the gene ends were 5 bases for V and 5 bases for J; bases not matched to a gene: 13. Looked up from germline, CDR1 is SGHVS and CDR2 is FNYEAQ. The CDR3 region is CASSPNRRTSGVDEQYF. The CDR3 DNA reads as TGTGCCAGCAGCCCTAACCGTCGGACTAGCGGGGTAGACGAGCAGTACTTC.

This clone has a single count. The chain links TRBV20-1 to TRBJ2-3, with 8 positions matching TRBD2. This CDR3 contains 14 residues. CDR1 is DFQATT, CDR2 SNEGSKA, per germline (reference sequence). V was pared by 3 bases and J by 1 base, with 3 bases of the junction left unmatched. Written as DNA, the CDR3 is TGCAGTGCTAGTTCAGCGGGGGGCACAGATACGCAGTATTTT. It codes for CSASSAGGTDTQYF.